The 25 T cell receptor beta chains below come from one sample, sequenced in a study of blood T cell repertoires in COVID-19. Produced via immunoSEQ multiplex PCR; TCRdb's table is partial and in-frame only. This table has roughly 310,000 clones, approximately 88% appearing once. Sample: peripheral blood. All receptors derive from a woman aged 45-59 years with active or convalescent COVID-19.

This chain connects TRBV5-5 to TRBJ2-3; 8 bases fit TRBD2. Per germline, CDR1 SGHKS and CDR2 YYEKEE (reference sequence). V lost 4 bases, J lost 2 bases, and 3 bases stayed unmatched. This CDR3 has 14 amino acids. The CDR3 sequence: CASSTSGDTDTQYF. CDR3 DNA: TGTGCCAGCAGCACTAGCGGAGACACAGATACGCAGTATTTT.

On this clone: A junction end diverges from the germline sequence, so it may reflect a read error. This rearrangement joins TRBV3-1 (or the pseudogene TRBV3-2) to TRBJ2-7; 7 bases map to TRBD1. Germline values: CDR1 LGHDT, CDR2 YNNKEL (reference sequence). The CDR3 totals 16 residues. CDR3 sequence reads: CVSSPQRGQGAYEQYF. The CDR3 DNA reads as TGTGTCAGCAGCCCCCAGCGAGGGCAGGGGGCCTACGAGCAGTACTTC.

The chain employs TRBV9 and TRBJ2-1, with D possibly TRBD2 on 5 matching bases. V was clipped by 3 bases and J by 9 bases, with 19 bases between them. Germline CDR1 SGDLS, CDR2 YYNGEE. The CDR3 has 15 amino acids. The CDR3 DNA reads as TGTGCCAGCAGCGGTCAGGTACCACTAGTCGGTGAGCAGTTCTTC. Amino acid sequence: CASSGQVPLVGEQFF.

This sequence joins TRBV7-6 and TRBJ2-1; 11 bases align to TRBD2. Germline V gene data show CDR1 as SGHVS and CDR2 as FNYEAQ. The CDR3 runs to 17 residues. Germline trimming cut 1 base from V and 0 bases from J; bases unmatched to any gene: 2. CDR3 loop: CASSLELAGVSYNEQFF. In DNA form, the CDR3 reads TGTGCCAGCAGCTTAGAACTAGCGGGGGTCTCCTACAATGAGCAGTTCTTC.

With respect to this clone: Within the sample, other DNA sequences also encode this same CDR3. J is TRBJ2-7 and V is TRBV18, with 7 bases identical to TRBD1. The CDR3 covers 13 residues. The ends lost 4 bases at V and 4 bases at J; junction bases unmatched: 4. The V gene's germline CDR1 is KGHSH and CDR2 LQKENI. DNA of the CDR3: TGTGCCAGCTCACGGGACAGAACTTACGAGCAGTACTTC. Translating it yields CASSRDRTYEQYF.

The table lists this clone with a count of one. The chain combines TRBV4-1 with TRBJ1-4; 7 nucleotides agree with TRBD1. The CDR3 totals 17 residues. The germline V gene encodes CDR1 MGHRA and CDR2 YSYEKL. J lost 4 bases, V lost 2 bases, and 10 bases had no gene match. This CDR3 reads CASSQPYAGTDNEKLFF. CDR3 DNA: TGCGCCAGCAGCCAACCTTATGCCGGGACAGATAATGAAAAACTGTTTTTT.

V is TRBV3-1 (or the pseudogene TRBV3-2) and J is TRBJ1-1; D unclear. V was shortened by 4 bases and J by 4 bases, with 13 bases between the two germline ends. The CDR3 covers 14 residues. Looked up from germline, CDR1 is LGHDT and CDR2 is YNNKEL (reference sequence). Here the CDR3 DNA reads TGTGCCAGCAGCCCCTTTACCGAGGTCACTGAAGCTTTCTTT. Its protein product is CASSPFTEVTEAFF.

The V and J genes are TRBV7-2 and TRBJ2-7; 8 bases map to TRBD1. V gave up 6 bases and J gave up 2 bases; unmatched junction bases: 9. The CDR3 loop spans 15 amino acids. Germline V lookup: CDR1 SGHTA, CDR2 FQGNSA. In DNA form, the CDR3 reads TGTGCCAGCAGTTCAACCGGGACAGGCCCCTACGAGCAGTACTTC. Its protein product is CASSSTGTGPYEQYF.

The V gene is TRBV5-1, the J gene TRBJ2-3, with 8 nucleotides matching TRBD1. The CDR3 totals 14 residues. Germline CDR1 reads SGHRS; CDR2 reads YFSETQ. V shed 4 bases and J 6 bases; nucleotides not matched to a gene: 7. CDR3 nucleotides: TGCGCCAGCAGCGCCGGACAGGGAATGGATACGCAGTATTTT. It codes for CASSAGQGMDTQYF.

The gene calls are TRBV10-3 and TRBJ1-1; D not resolved. CDR3 length equals 15 residues. CDR1 is ENHRY, CDR2 SYGVKD, per germline. V was clipped by 0 bases and J by 3 bases, with 11 bases between them. Here the CDR3 DNA reads TGTGCCATCAGTGAGTCTATAGGCGACTACACTGAAGCTTTCTTT. As protein: CAISESIGDYTEAFF.

V gene TRBV19 combines with J gene TRBJ1-2; possible D gene TRBD1, 6 bases. The CDR3 has 12 residues. Germline lookup yields CDR1 LNHDA and CDR2 SQIVND (reference sequence). V lost 7 bases and J 3 bases, leaving 9 bases between the germline ends. The DNA of the CDR3 is TGTGCCAGTAAAGGGGGTTACTATGGCTACACCTTC. It encodes CASKGGYYGYTF. Full variable domain (remainder filled in from reference TRBV19 and TRBJ1-2): DGGITQSPKYLFRKEGQNVTLSCEQNLNHDAMYWYRQDPGQGLRLIYYSQIVNDFQKGDIAEGYSVSREKKESFPLTVTSAQKNPTAFYLCASKGGYYGYTFGSGTRLTVV.

The chain carries TRBV7-2 and TRBJ1-2, with TRBD1 as a possible D gene (6 bases). CDR3 length: 19 amino acids. Trimming cost V 5 bases and J 0 bases, with 25 bases left between them. Germline V gene sequence: CDR1 SGHTA, CDR2 FQGNSA. Here the CDR3 DNA reads TGTGCCAGCAGCCTTAGGGGGGGGGCGCGACGAAATACTAACTATGGCTACACCTTC. Translation gives CASSLRGGARRNTNYGYTF.

The CDR3 region is CASSLRLAGGIQRVYEQYF. The CDR3 bases are TGCGCCAGCAGCTTGAGGCTAGCGGGAGGGATTCAAAGGGTTTACGAGCAGTACTTC. The gene calls are TRBV5-1 and TRBJ2-7; 12 nucleotides line up with TRBD2. Per the germline V gene, CDR1 is SGHRS and CDR2 is YFSETQ. This CDR3 region has 19 residues. Trimming took 1 base from V and 4 from J; bases not matched to a gene: 15.

J is TRBJ1-1 and V is TRBV30; 7 nucleotides align to TRBD1. Trimming removed 1 base from V and 2 bases from J; junction bases left unmatched: 7. Germline CDR1 is GTSNPN and CDR2 is SVGIG (reference sequence). The CDR3 runs to 15 residues. The CDR3 DNA sequence: TGTGCCTGGAGTGCCTGGACAGGCGTTAACACTGAAGCTTTCTTT. It codes for CAWSAWTGVNTEAFF.

This chain links TRBV6-5 with TRBJ2-7; 10 bases fit TRBD2. CDR1 MNHEY and CDR2 SVGAGI come from the germline V gene. V was pared by 8 bases and J by 5 bases, with 6 bases of the junction left unmatched. The CDR3 sequence is 13 residues long. The CDR3: CASALAGDNEQYF. The CDR3 coding sequence is TGTGCCAGCGCGCTAGCGGGAGATAACGAGCAGTACTTC.

V gene TRBV5-1 combines with J gene TRBJ2-1, with TRBD2 matching 10 bases. This CDR3 region has 16 residues. Losses at the gene ends were 0 bases for V and 4 bases for J; bases not matched to a gene: 4. Germline V CDR1 and CDR2: SGHRS, YFSETQ. CDR3 amino acids: CASSLASSGGYNEQFF. Written as DNA, the CDR3 is TGCGCCAGCAGCTTGGCCTCTAGCGGGGGTTACAATGAGCAGTTCTTC.

The rearrangement joins TRBV6-5 to TRBJ1-2, with D uncertain. The CDR3 runs to 13 residues. Between the trimmed V and J ends, which lost 4 bases and 6 bases, there was a span of 12 bases. CDR1 and CDR2 (germline): MNHEY, SVGAGI. CDR3 residues: CASSWAVNDGYTF. The DNA for the CDR3 is TGTGCCAGCAGTTGGGCTGTGAACGATGGCTACACCTTC.

This chain connects TRBV7-2 to TRBJ2-1; 9 bases line up with TRBD2. J was trimmed by 7 bases and V by 4 bases; bases with no gene match: 5. This CDR3 contains 14 residues. The germline V gene encodes CDR1 SGHTA and CDR2 FQGNSA. This chain's CDR3 is CASSSGTSRNEQFF. The CDR3 bases are TGTGCCAGCAGCTCCGGGACTAGCCGGAATGAGCAGTTCTTC.

The chain has TRBV7-9 and TRBJ2-3; 8 positions match TRBD2. The V segment lost 4 bases and the J segment 6 bases; nucleotides outside the gene matches: 12. The CDR3 totals 16 residues. Germline V CDR1 and CDR2: SEHNR, FQNEAQ (reference sequence). CDR3 DNA sequence: TGTGCCAGCAGCTCCCCTAGCGGGCGGGCGTCGGATACGCAGTATTTT. Its protein is CASSSPSGRASDTQYF.

The CDR3 protein is CASSPPTGGGKNIQYF. The CDR3 DNA reads as TGTGCCAGCTCACCACCGACAGGGGGCGGGAAAAACATTCAGTACTTC. The chain recombines TRBV18 with TRBJ2-4; TRBD1 aligns across 10 bases. V gave up 0 bases and J gave up 4 bases; unmatched junction bases: 3. Germline V gives CDR1 KGHSH, CDR2 LQKENI. The CDR3 is 16 residues long.

The rearrangement joins TRBV28 to TRBJ1-1; D uncertain. V shed 7 bases and J shed 2 bases, with 8 bases lying between them. Germline CDR1 and CDR2: MDHEN and SYDVKM. The CDR3 consists of 12 residues. CDR3 protein: CASTDINTEAFF. CDR3 DNA sequence: TGTGCCAGCACCGACATAAACACTGAAGCTTTCTTT.

This clone was seen a single time. The J gene is TRBJ1-5, the V gene TRBV5-5, with a tentative D call TRBD1 (5 bases). V was shortened by 3 bases and J by 0 bases, with 13 bases between the two germline ends. The CDR3 runs to 16 residues. CDR1 is SGHKS, CDR2 YYEKEE, per germline (reference sequence). In nucleotides, the CDR3 is TGTGCCAGCAGCTCCCCGGGACTAAATAGCAATCAGCCCCAGCATTTT. It encodes CASSSPGLNSNQPQHF.

This clone was counted a single time. The J gene is TRBJ2-1, the V gene TRBV5-3, with 13 bases identical to TRBD2. TRBV5-3 falls under the ORF class, with uncertain function. After removal of 4 bases from V and 4 bases from J, the junction contained 2 bases not matched to a gene. This CDR3 region has 15 residues. For the CDR3, the DNA is TGTGCCAGAAGCCAGACTAGCGGGGGGTACAATGAGCAGTTCTTC. Its protein product is CARSQTSGGYNEQFF.

This chain uses TRBV5-8 with TRBJ1-2, with a weak D call TRBD1 (5 bases). The CDR3 totals 15 residues. Germline CDR1 SGHTS, CDR2 YDEGEE. Trimming pared 0 bases from V and 4 bases from J, leaving 13 bases between. For the CDR3, the DNA is TGTGCCAGCAGCTTGGATCGACTCCAGGGCTATGGCTACACCTTC. Translated: CASSLDRLQGYGYTF.

The chain uses TRBV4-3 and TRBJ1-2; 7 bases align to TRBD1. This CDR3 region has 16 residues. The V gene end was trimmed by 0 bases and the J gene end by 4 bases; junction bases not matched to a gene: 8. CDR1 and CDR2 (germline): LGHNA, YSLEER. CDR3: CASSQDEGGVGYGYTF. The CDR3 DNA sequence: TGCGCCAGCAGCCAAGATGAAGGGGGCGTCGGCTATGGCTACACCTTC.